The 26 T cell receptor beta chains in this list originate from one sample, sequenced in a study of blood T cell repertoires in COVID-19. TCRdb's copy holds only in-frame clones and misses some; the assay was immunoSEQ multiplex PCR. The data contain some 350,000 clones, 80% to 90% of them singletons. The sample was PBMCs or T cells enriched from blood (not recorded which). The receptors were sampled from a woman aged 25 to 45 who had recovered from COVID-19.

This sequence joins TRBV7-8 and TRBJ2-3, with D unclear. The CDR3 runs to 16 residues. The ends were cut back, 2 bases at V and 2 bases at J, with 14 bases in the middle. The germline V gene encodes CDR1 SGHVS and CDR2 FQNEAQ. CDR3 sequence reads: CASSLFYRATTDTQYF. DNA of the CDR3: TGTGCCAGCAGCTTATTCTACCGAGCAACCACAGATACGCAGTATTTT.

V is TRBV4-3 and J is TRBJ1-5, with D possibly matching TRBD1 (6 bases). Germline V lookup: CDR1 LGHNA, CDR2 YSLEER. The CDR3 runs to 14 residues. V dropped 0 bases and J dropped 9 bases, with 12 bases sitting between them. CDR3 nucleotide sequence: TGCGCCAGCAGCCAAGATCACAGGGTGGGGCCCCAGCATTTT. Translating it yields CASSQDHRVGPQHF.

J is TRBJ1-1 and V is TRBV28; D call uncertain. Germline values: CDR1 MDHEN, CDR2 SYDVKM. The CDR3 loop spans 12 amino acids. V was pared by 5 bases and J by 0 bases, with 4 bases between. This CDR3 reads CASSVMNTEAFF. CDR3 in DNA: TGTGCCAGCAGTGTAATGAACACTGAAGCTTTCTTT.

The rearrangement uses TRBV7-2 and TRBJ2-2; 7 bases align to TRBD1. CDR3 length: 16 amino acids. V lost 1 base, J lost 5 bases, and 7 bases stayed unmatched. Germline-derived CDR1 and CDR2 are SGHTA and FQGNSA. The CDR3 coding sequence is TGTGCCAGCAGCTTAGGACGACAGGGCCCTACCGGGGAGCTGTTTTTT. Protein product: CASSLGRQGPTGELFF.

Points on this clone: Different DNA sequences within this sample yield the same CDR3. The V and J genes are TRBV28 and TRBJ1-2; D remains unclear. Per the germline V gene, CDR1 is MDHEN and CDR2 is SYDVKM. This CDR3 is 12 amino acids long. V was clipped by 3 bases and J by 2 bases, with 4 bases between them. CDR3 coding DNA: TGTGCCAGCAGTTTCCAAAACTATGGCTACACCTTC. Its translation is CASSFQNYGYTF.

The count of this clone is one. Other DNA sequences within the sample encode an identical CDR3. As DNA, the CDR3 is TGCGCCAGCAGCTTGGCAGGGAATACTGAAGCTTTCTTT. This sequence encodes CASSLAGNTEAFF. This chain links TRBV5-1 with TRBJ1-1; D is perhaps TRBD1 (5 bases). The V end lost 0 bases, the J end lost 5 bases, and 8 bases lay between the germline ends. CDR1 is SGHRS, CDR2 YFSETQ, per germline. This CDR3 contains 13 residues.

The gene calls are TRBV6-6 and TRBJ1-3; D gene ambiguous. The germline V gene has CDR1 MNHNY and CDR2 SVGAGI (reference sequence). The CDR3 runs 17 residues. Trimming took off 5 bases at V and 0 bases at J, with 17 bases between the two ends. CDR3 region: CASSPTGRHSSGNTIYF. The CDR3, as DNA: TGTGCCAGCAGTCCTACCGGGAGACATTCCTCTGGAAACACCATATATTTT.

This clone was detected once. The chain has TRBV15 and TRBJ1-4, with D unclear. The CDR3 covers 16 residues. CDR1 is LNHNV, CDR2 YYDKDF, per germline (reference sequence). Between the trimmed V and J ends, which lost 0 bases and 8 bases, there was a span of 16 bases. The DNA of the CDR3 is TGTGCCACCAGCAGAGATTACGAGGGTGGGCAAGAAAAACTGTTTTTT. This sequence encodes CATSRDYEGGQEKLFF.

J is TRBJ2-1 and V is TRBV4-1, with TRBD1 as a possible D gene (6 bases). The germline V and J ends were trimmed by 4 bases and 6 bases, with 19 bases remaining between them. This CDR3 spans 16 amino acids. The germline V gene encodes CDR1 MGHRA and CDR2 YSYEKL. The CDR3 bases are TGCGCCAGCAGCCTCCGGGACATAGGCACCTTCAATGAGCAGTTCTTC. Its protein product is CASSLRDIGTFNEQFF.

V gene TRBV2 combines with J gene TRBJ1-6, with no clear D. Trimming cost V 3 bases and J 9 bases, with 12 bases left between them. The germline V gene encodes CDR1 SNHLY and CDR2 FYNNEI. The CDR3 loop spans 14 amino acids. Here the CDR3 reads CASSDGPLGSPLHF. The CDR3 region has the DNA TGTGCCAGCAGTGATGGTCCGCTCGGTTCACCCCTCCACTTT.

V gene TRBV7-8 combines with J gene TRBJ1-3; D is ambiguous. This CDR3 has 17 amino acids. Germline CDR1 reads SGHVS; CDR2 reads FQNEAQ. V lost 3 bases, J lost 0 bases, and 15 bases lay in between. DNA for the CDR3: TGTGCCAGCAGCTTCGATCTAGCCCGATACTCTGGAAACACCATATATTTT. Protein product: CASSFDLARYSGNTIYF.

This clone was counted between two and nine times. The genes are TRBV29-1 and TRBJ2-3; TRBD2 aligns across 10 bases. Germline loops: CDR1 SQVTM, CDR2 ANQGSEA. The CDR3 runs to 14 residues. V shed 3 bases, J shed 2 bases, and the junction held 2 bases outside the gene matches. The CDR3 spells CSVDTSGATDTQYF. The CDR3 nucleotides read TGCAGCGTTGATACTAGCGGGGCCACAGATACGCAGTATTTT.

This sequence joins TRBV3-1 (or the pseudogene TRBV3-2) and TRBJ2-3; TRBD2 matches at 9 bases. CDR1 and CDR2 from the germline V gene are LGHDT and YNNKEL (reference sequence). The CDR3 loop spans 17 amino acids. J gave up 0 bases and V 4 bases, and 8 bases lay outside the gene matches. The DNA of the CDR3 is TGTGCCAGCAGCCGAACGACTAGCGGAACTAGCACAGATACGCAGTATTTT. Translating it yields CASSRTTSGTSTDTQYF.

V usage is TRBV27 and J usage is TRBJ1-1; 7 nucleotides align to TRBD1. Germline CDR1 and CDR2: MNHEY and SMNVEV (reference sequence). V dropped 8 bases and J dropped 7; count of bases not matched to a gene: 13. The CDR3 length is 14 residues. In DNA, the CDR3 is TGTGCCAGCCTGAGGGTAGGGGGCTGGGGTGAAGCTTTCTTT. Protein: CASLRVGGWGEAFF.

This clone showed up just a few times. The V gene is TRBV10-1, the J gene TRBJ1-3; D might be TRBD1 (6 bases). The CDR3 sequence is 17 residues long. V shed 7 bases and J shed 0 bases, with 19 bases lying between them. CDR1 is WNHNN and CDR2 is SYGVQD in the germline V gene (reference sequence). CDR3 protein: CASKSHREKPSGNTIYF. As DNA, the CDR3 is TGCGCCAGCAAGTCTCACAGGGAAAAACCCTCTGGAAACACCATATATTTT.

Concerning this clone: A far larger clone is one base from this, pointing to a likely read error. The V and J genes are TRBV4-2 and TRBJ2-5; D ambiguous. V lost 0 bases to trimming and J lost 4 bases, with 3 bases between them. The CDR3 sequence is 12 residues long. Germline V lookup: CDR1 LGHNA, CDR2 YNFKEQ. The CDR3: CASSQDRETQYF. CDR3 sequence (DNA): TGTGCCAGCAGCCAAGATCGAGAGACCCAGTACTTC.

This rearrangement joins TRBV7-2 to TRBJ2-3; 11 positions match TRBD2. CDR1 is SGHTA, CDR2 FQGNSA, per germline. This CDR3 contains 13 residues. V was pared by 2 bases and J by 14 bases, with 6 bases of the junction left unmatched. CDR3 DNA sequence: TGTGCCAGCAGCTTATCACTAGCGGGGGCGGGGTATTTT. It translates to CASSLSLAGAGYF. The complete variable domain, with remaining parts taken from reference TRBV7-2 and TRBJ2-3, reads GAGVSQSPSNKVTEKGKDVELRCDPISGHTALYWYRQSLGQGLEFLIYFQGNSAPDKSGLPSDRFSAERTGGSVSTLTIQRTQQEDSAVYLCASSLSLAGAGYFGPGTRLTVL.

This chain uses TRBV6-5 with TRBJ1-1; no clear D gene. This CDR3 contains 13 residues. Per germline, CDR1 MNHEY and CDR2 SVGAGI. Between the trimmed V and J ends, which lost 5 bases and 5 bases, there was a span of 12 bases. This chain's CDR3 is CASSSDVWTEAFF. CDR3 coding DNA: TGTGCCAGCAGTAGCGATGTTTGGACTGAAGCTTTCTTT.

The gene calls are TRBV5-1 and TRBJ1-3; D gene ambiguous. With 3 bases removed from V and 2 bases from J, the gap between germline ends came to 9 bases. The V gene's germline CDR1 is SGHRS and CDR2 YFSETQ. The CDR3 runs 14 residues. CDR3 in DNA: TGCGCCAGCAGCTCCGTCGGGGCTGGAAACACCATATATTTT. Residues: CASSSVGAGNTIYF.

The DNA of the CDR3 is TGTGCCAGCAGCGTAGCTGGGGGCCTAGGGTGGGAGCAGTACTTC. Translating gives CASSVAGGLGWEQYF. The J gene is TRBJ2-7, the V gene TRBV9; D might be TRBD1 (6 bases). CDR3 size: 15 residues. The V and J ends lost 0 bases and 7 bases respectively, with 17 bases between them. CDR1 is SGDLS, CDR2 YYNGEE, per germline.

The V gene is TRBV18, the J gene TRBJ2-7, with D perhaps TRBD1 (5 bases). The CDR3 spans 14 residues. Trimming cost V 1 base and J 0 bases, with 7 bases left between them. Germline V lookup: CDR1 KGHSH, CDR2 LQKENI. The DNA for the CDR3 is TGTGCCAGCTCACCACGACAGCTCTCCTACGAGCAGTACTTC. Its translation: CASSPRQLSYEQYF.

This rearrangement joins TRBV27 to TRBJ1-2; weak D call: TRBD1 (5 bases). Per the germline V gene, CDR1 is MNHEY and CDR2 is SMNVEV (reference sequence). The CDR3 sequence is 14 residues long. The V gene lost 9 bases and the J gene lost 4 bases, with 18 bases spanning the gap. CDR3 bases: TGTGCCAGTTCCCACAACGGGGGATCCTATGGCTACACCTTC. It specifies CASSHNGGSYGYTF.

The V call is TRBV5-4, the J call TRBJ1-2, with 10 bases matching TRBD1. Germline loops: CDR1 SGHNT, CDR2 YYREEE (reference sequence). CDR3 length equals 17 residues. Losses at the gene ends were 4 bases for V and 7 bases for J; bases not matched to a gene: 16. CDR3 DNA sequence: TGTGCCAGCAGCGAGACGCCGGGACAGGGGTTCGAAGGTGGCTACACCTTC. It translates to CASSETPGQGFEGGYTF.

The gene calls are TRBV14 and TRBJ2-3; 11 bases map to TRBD2. J gave up 1 base and V 4 bases, and 4 bases lay outside the gene matches. CDR1 SGHDN and CDR2 FVKESK come from the germline V gene. CDR3 size: 16 residues. The CDR3 spells CASSPSLAGGTDTQYF. CDR3 sequence (DNA): TGTGCCAGCAGCCCGTCACTAGCGGGGGGCACAGATACGCAGTATTTT.

This clone has only one observation. This sequence joins TRBV10-2 and TRBJ1-1; TRBD1 might be the D (5 bases). The V gene's germline CDR1 is WSHSY and CDR2 SAAADI. The CDR3 has 12 residues. V lost 8 bases to trimming and J lost 5 bases, with 12 bases between them. The CDR3 protein is CASQGGGTEAFF. CDR3 nucleotides: TGCGCCAGCCAGGGCGGGGGGACTGAAGCTTTCTTT.

The V call is TRBV19, the J call TRBJ1-2, with D maybe TRBD1 (6 bases). Germline assignment: CDR1 LNHDA and CDR2 SQIVND (reference sequence). CDR3 length: 14 amino acids. Deletions cut 5 bases from V and 0 bases from J, with 10 bases between. CDR3 sequence reads: CASSVRQANYGYTF. CDR3 DNA: TGTGCCAGTAGTGTGCGACAGGCTAACTATGGCTACACCTTC.